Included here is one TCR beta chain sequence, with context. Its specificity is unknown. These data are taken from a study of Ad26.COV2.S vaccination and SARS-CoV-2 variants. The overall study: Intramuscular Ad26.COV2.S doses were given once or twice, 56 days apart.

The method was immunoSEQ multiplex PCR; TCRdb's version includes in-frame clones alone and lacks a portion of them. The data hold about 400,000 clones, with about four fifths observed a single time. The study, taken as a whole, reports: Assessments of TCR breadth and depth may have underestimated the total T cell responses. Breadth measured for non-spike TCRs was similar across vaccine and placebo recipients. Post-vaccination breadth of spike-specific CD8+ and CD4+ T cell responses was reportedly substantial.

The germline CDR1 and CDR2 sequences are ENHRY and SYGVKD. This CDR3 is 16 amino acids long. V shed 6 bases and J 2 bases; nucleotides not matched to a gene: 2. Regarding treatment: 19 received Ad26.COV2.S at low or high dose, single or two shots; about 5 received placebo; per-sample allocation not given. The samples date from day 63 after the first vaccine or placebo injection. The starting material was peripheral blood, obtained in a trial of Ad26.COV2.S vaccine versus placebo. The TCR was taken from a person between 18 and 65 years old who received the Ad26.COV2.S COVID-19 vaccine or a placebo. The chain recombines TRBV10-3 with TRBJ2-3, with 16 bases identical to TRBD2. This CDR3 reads CAISGTSGRATDTQYF. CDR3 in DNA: TGTGCCATCAGCGGGACTAGCGGGAGGGCCACAGATACGCAGTATTTT.